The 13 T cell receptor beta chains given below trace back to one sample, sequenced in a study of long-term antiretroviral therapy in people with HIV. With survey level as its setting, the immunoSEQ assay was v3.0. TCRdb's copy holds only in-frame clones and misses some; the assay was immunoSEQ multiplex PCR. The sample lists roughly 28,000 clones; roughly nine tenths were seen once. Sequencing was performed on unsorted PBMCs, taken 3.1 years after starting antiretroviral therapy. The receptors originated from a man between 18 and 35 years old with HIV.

CDR3 protein: CASSLGPTYKYGYTF. The CDR3 DNA is TGTGCCAGCAGCCTCGGCCCCACTTACAAATATGGCTACACCTTC. This chain connects TRBV11-2 to TRBJ1-2, with no clear D. CDR1 is SGHAT, CDR2 FQNNGV, per germline. V was clipped by 5 bases and J by 5 bases, with 18 bases between them. The CDR3 length is 15 residues. The variable domain in full, with the rest retrieved from reference TRBV11-2 and TRBJ1-2, is EAGVAQSPRYKIIEKRQSVAFWCNPISGHATLYWYQQILGQGPKLLIQFQNNGVVDDSQLPKDRFSAERLKGVDSTLKIQPAKLEDSAVYLCASSLGPTYKYGYTFGSGTRLTVV.

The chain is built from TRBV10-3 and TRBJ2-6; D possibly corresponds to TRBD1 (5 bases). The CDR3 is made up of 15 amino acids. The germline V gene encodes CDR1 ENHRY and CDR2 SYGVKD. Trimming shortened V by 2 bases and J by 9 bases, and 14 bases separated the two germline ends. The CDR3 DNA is TGTGCCATCAGTGAGCAGGGCCCAGGAATCAACGTCCTGACTTTC. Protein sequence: CAISEQGPGINVLTF.

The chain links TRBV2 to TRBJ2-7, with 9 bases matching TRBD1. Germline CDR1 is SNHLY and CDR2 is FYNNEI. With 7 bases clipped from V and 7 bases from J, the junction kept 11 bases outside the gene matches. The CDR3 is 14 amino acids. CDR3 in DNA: TGTGCCAGCACCGAGGGACAGGGCTCCGGAGAGCAGTACTTC. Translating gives CASTEGQGSGEQYF.

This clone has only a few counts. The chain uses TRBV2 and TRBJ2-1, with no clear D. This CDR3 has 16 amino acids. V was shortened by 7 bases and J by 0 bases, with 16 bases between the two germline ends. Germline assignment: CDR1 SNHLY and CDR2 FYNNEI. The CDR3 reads CASNKATGYSYNEQFF. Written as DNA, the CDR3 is TGTGCCAGCAACAAGGCGACTGGGTACTCCTACAATGAGCAGTTCTTC. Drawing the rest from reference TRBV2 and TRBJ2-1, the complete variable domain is EPEVTQTPSHQVTQMGQEVILRCVPISNHLYFYWYRQILGQKVEFLVSFYNNEISEKSEIFDDQFSVERPDGSNFTLKIRSTKLEDSAMYFCASNKATGYSYNEQFFGPGTRLTVL.

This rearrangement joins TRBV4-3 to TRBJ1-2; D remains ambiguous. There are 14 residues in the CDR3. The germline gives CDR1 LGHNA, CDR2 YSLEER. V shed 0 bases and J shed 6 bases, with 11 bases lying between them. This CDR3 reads CASSQDLQSNGYTF. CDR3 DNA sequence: TGCGCCAGCAGCCAAGATCTACAGTCTAATGGCTACACCTTC.

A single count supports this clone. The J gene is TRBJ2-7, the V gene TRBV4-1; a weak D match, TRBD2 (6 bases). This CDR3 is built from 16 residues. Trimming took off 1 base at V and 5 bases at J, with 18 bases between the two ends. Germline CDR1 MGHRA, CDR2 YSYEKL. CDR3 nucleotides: TGCGCCAGCAGCCAAGTCACGGGGAGGACTTCTAACGAGCAGTACTTC. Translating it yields CASSQVTGRTSNEQYF.

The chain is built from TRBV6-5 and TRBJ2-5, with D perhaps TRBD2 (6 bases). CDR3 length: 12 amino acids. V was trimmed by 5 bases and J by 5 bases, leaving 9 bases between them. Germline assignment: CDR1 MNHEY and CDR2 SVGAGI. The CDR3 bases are TGTGCCAGCAGTCGAGGAGGGGAGACCCAGTACTTC. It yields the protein CASSRGGETQYF.

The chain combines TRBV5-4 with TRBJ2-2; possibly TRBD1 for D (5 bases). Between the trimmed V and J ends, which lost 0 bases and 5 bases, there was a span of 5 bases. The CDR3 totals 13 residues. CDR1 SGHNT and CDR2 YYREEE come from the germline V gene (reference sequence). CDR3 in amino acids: CASSLAGTGELFF. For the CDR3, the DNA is TGTGCCAGCAGCTTGGCAGGGACCGGGGAGCTGTTTTTT.

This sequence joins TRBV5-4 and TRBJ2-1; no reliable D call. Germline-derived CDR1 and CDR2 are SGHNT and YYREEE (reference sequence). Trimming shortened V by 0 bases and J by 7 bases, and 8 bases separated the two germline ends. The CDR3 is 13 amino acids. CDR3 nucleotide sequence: TGTGCCAGCAGCTTGGCGCCGTTAAATGAGCAGTTCTTC. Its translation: CASSLAPLNEQFF.

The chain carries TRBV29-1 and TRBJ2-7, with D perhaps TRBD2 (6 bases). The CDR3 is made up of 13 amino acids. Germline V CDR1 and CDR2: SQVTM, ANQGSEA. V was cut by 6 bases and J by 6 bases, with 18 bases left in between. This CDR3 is CSVTAGGSGEQYF. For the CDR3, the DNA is TGCAGCGTAACCGCCGGAGGGTCGGGCGAGCAGTACTTC.

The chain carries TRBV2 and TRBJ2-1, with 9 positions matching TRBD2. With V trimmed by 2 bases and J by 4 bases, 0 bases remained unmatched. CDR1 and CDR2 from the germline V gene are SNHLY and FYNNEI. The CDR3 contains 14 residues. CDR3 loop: CASSELAGYNEQFF. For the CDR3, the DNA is TGTGCCAGCAGTGAACTAGCGGGATACAATGAGCAGTTCTTC.

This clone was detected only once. The CDR3 DNA is TGTGCCAGCAGCTCCCGGGACCCCCACACCGGGGAGCTGTTTTTT. This codes for CASSSRDPHTGELFF. This rearrangement joins TRBV5-6 to TRBJ2-2; D may match TRBD1 or TRBD2 (5 bases each). The CDR3 is made up of 15 amino acids. V was trimmed by 3 bases and J by 3 bases, leaving 12 bases between them. CDR1 is SGHDT, CDR2 YYEEEE, per germline.

DNA for the CDR3: TGTGCCAGCAGCGAACTAGCGGGAGTCGGCGGGGAGCTGTTTTTT. It is translated as CASSELAGVGGELFF. V usage is TRBV7-3 and J usage is TRBJ2-2, with TRBD2 matching 11 bases. There are 15 residues in the CDR3. Trimming took 5 bases from V and 7 from J; bases not matched to a gene: 6. Per germline, CDR1 SGHTA and CDR2 FQGTGA.